Below, one T cell receptor beta chain is given with its context. The CDR3 goes on 3 residues after the read ends, and that part is filled in from the germline J gene. All donors had a single incident cervical HPV16 infection, not prevalent. This record comes from a study of T cells in women clearing cervical HPV infection. TCRdb's copy holds only in-frame clones and misses some; the assay was immunoSEQ multiplex PCR. The ten top clones account for 7.2%, within a sample of around 18,000 clones. CDR3 length: 12 amino acids. Trimming stripped 4 bases from V and 0 bases from J, with 3 bases between. CDR1 ENHRY and CDR2 SYGVKD come from the germline V gene.

The chain employs TRBV10-3 and TRBJ2-5; D call uncertain. This sequence originates from a woman between 18 and 70 years old with a cervical HPV16 infection that either progressed to CIN3+ or cleared (not recorded which). The sample was blood buffy coat. The CDR3 bases that were read are TGTGCCATCAGTGTAGACCAAGAGACC. Translating gives CAISVDQET. The entire CDR3 protein is CAISVDQETQYF.